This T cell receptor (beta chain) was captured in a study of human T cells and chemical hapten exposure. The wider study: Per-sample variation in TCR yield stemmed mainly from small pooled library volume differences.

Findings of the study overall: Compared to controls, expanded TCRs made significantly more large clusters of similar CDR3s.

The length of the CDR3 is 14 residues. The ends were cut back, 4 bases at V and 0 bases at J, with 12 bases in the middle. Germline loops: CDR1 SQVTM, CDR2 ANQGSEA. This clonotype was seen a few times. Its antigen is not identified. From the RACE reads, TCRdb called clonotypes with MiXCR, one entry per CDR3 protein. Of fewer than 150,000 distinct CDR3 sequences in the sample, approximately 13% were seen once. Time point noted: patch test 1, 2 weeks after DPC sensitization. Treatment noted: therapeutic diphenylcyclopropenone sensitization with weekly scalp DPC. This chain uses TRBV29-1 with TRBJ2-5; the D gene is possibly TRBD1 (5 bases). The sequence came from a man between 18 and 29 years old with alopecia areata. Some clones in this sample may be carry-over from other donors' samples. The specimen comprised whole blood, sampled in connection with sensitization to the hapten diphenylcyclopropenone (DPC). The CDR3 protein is CSVVPRQYQETQYF. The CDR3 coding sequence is TGCAGCGTTGTACCCCGACAGTACCAAGAGACCCAGTACTTC.